The entry below describes one T cell receptor (beta chain). Its binding antigen is unknown. The sample holds no much larger clone one base away, and base qualities are not on file. The CDR3 covers 16 residues, taking in both the cysteine and the phenylalanine. Solely the CDR3 DNA is kept, with 48 bases framed from the first base. The trim is 3 bases for V and 10 bases for J, with a gap of 19 bases between the germline ends. Based on the germline V gene (reference sequence), the CDR1 and CDR2 sequences are LNHNV and YYDKDF. This entry comes from a study of blood T cell repertoires in COVID-19 (dated by TCRdb to about 2020). At the level of the whole study: The collaborator samples originated in the United States, Italy and Spain and spanned the acute and convalescent phases of COVID-19. The material from the prospective study consisted of cDNA or gDNA derived from T cells, B-cell-depleted T cells, or PBMCs. The dataset comprised deeply sampled blood TCRbeta repertoires from subjects exposed to, actively infected with, or recovered from COVID-19. A freely available public database, intended as a resource for researchers studying the immune response to SARS-CoV-2, is where the repertoires were released. Samples came from the ongoing ImmuneRACE study (first 160 participants) plus 1,254 subjects from 6 global collaborators. The sample metadata nearly always contained a de-identified subject ID, COVID-19 status, age in years and sex. Where HLA class I and class II types were available, the types were taken from metadata supplied by the sample provider, not from assay-based typing. Beyond this particular receptor, the publication reports: The amount of clinical and demographic metadata varied by source and participant and was provided uncurated.

Enrolling through a virtual design, the prospective study's participants ranged in age from about 18 to 89 years and lived across 24 United States geographic areas. To assign participants to cohorts, the prospective study relied on clinical history that participants themselves reported in a screening survey and a study questionnaire. In the prospective study, mobile phlebotomists collected whole blood, serum and a nasopharyngeal or oropharyngeal swab from each participant. Prospective study participants could optionally give additional blood draws and questionnaires over an approximately 2-month period. Blood samples from the prospective study were shipped frozen or at room temperature prior to DNA extraction. The immunoSEQ Assay, a bias-controlled multiplex PCR, was used to amplify TCRbeta CDR3 regions from genomic DNA. Regarding the original processing steps: Within the assay, amplification of reference gene primers was used to estimate how many nucleated cells each sample contained. Sequence reads were collapsed and filtered to measure the absolute abundance of every unique TCRbeta CDR3 rearrangement. Productive Simpson clonality was computed per sample as the square root of Simpson's diversity index over productive rearrangements. The immuneACCESS repertoire file appears here via TCRdb, limited to in-frame rearrangements. These files lack a portion of the clones; in checked studies, under half of the deficit traces to unresolved V genes, and the cause of the others is not known. Clonal size and the V and J genes are those of that table, whereas D and trimming came from the DNA. This sample lists roughly 300,000 clones; 80% to 90% were detected once. The ten largest clonotypes hold around 4.5% of the sample.

This receptor was identified in a woman in her 40s with acute COVID-19. The rearranged chain carries TRBV15 and TRBJ1-6; the D gene is perhaps TRBD1, from 5 matching bases. The sample taken for sequencing was PBMCs or T cells enriched from blood (not recorded which). Read as DNA, the sequence is TGTGCCACCAGCAGGCCTGCCCGGGGAGGGGAATCACCCCTCCACTTT. Its protein reads: CATSRPARGGESPLHF.